This T cell receptor beta chain derives from a study of Ad26.COV2.S vaccination and SARS-CoV-2 variants (dated by TCRdb to about 2021). For the wider study: Vaccine-arm donors were drawn from COV1001, a multicentre, randomized, double-blind, placebo-controlled phase I-IIa trial of Ad26.COV2.S in healthy adults. Ad26.COV2.S was given intramuscularly at 5x10^10 or 1x10^11 viral particles, as a single shot or as two shots 56 days apart. The specificity and breadth of SARS-CoV-2-reactive T cell receptors after Ad26.COV2.S vaccination were assessed by TCRbeta repertoire sequencing. The TCR-sequenced set comprised roughly 30 samples: around 20 Ad26.COV2.S vaccine recipients, 5 placebo recipients and 8 SARS-CoV-2 convalescent individuals. Trial participants were randomized into five groups of five: low-dose or high-dose Ad26.COV2.S given once or twice, or placebo on both occasions. Investigators did not know the trial group allocation while performing experiments and assessing outcomes. Paper-wide results and their limitations: Substantial breadth of spike-specific CD8+ and CD4+ T cell responses was reported after vaccination. The study was not powered to compare responses between vaccine doses or regimens. Higher spike-specific TCR breadth was observed in Ad26.COV2.S recipients than in placebo recipients (P = 0.0014). Comparable non-spike TCR breadth was observed between vaccine and placebo recipients, consistent with only spike being contained in the vaccine. According to the authors, total T cell responses may have been underestimated by the TCR breadth and depth analyses.

The treatment or condition label of this sample denotes: around 19 received Ad26.COV2.S at low or high dose, single or two shots; about 5 received placebo; per-sample allocation not given. Repertoires of vaccine and placebo recipients were sequenced from samples collected on day 63 after the first injection. In Cohort 1b, about two dozen adults aged 18-55 years were enrolled at a single site in Boston, USA, between 29 July and 7 August 2020. As a vaccine, Ad26.COV2.S was a replication-incompetent adenovirus type 26 vector that expressed a prefusion-stabilized SARS-CoV-2 spike protein derived from the original Wuhan strain. The immunoSEQ Assay was the method used to sequence TCRbeta CDR3 regions. After extraction, genomic DNA underwent amplification by bias-controlled multiplex PCR, followed by high-throughput sequencing. Regarding the original processing steps: To quantify the absolute abundance of every unique TCRbeta CDR3 region, sequences were collapsed and filtered. T cell fraction was estimated by normalization of TCRbeta template counts to usable DNA, with usable DNA being measured through amplification of reference genes present in all nucleated cells. Repertoire TCRs were annotated as SARS-CoV-2-specific when V gene, CDR3 amino acid sequence and J gene were exactly matched to a known reactive TCR set. The reference SARS-CoV-2 TCR set came from MIRA and was filtered for enrichment in COVID-19-positive ImmuneCODE repertoires, removing public or cross-reactive TCRs. Using the MIRA antigens, annotated TCRs were further analysed by specific ORF or by position within an ORF. Breadth was defined as the number of annotated unique rearrangements divided by the total number of unique productive rearrangements, and depth was defined as the summed frequency of the annotated unique rearrangements. Group comparisons of TCR breadth used two-sided Wilcoxon rank-sum tests. The clones in this table, taken by TCRdb from immuneACCESS, are in-frame only. Not every clone is retained; where verified, under half of the shortfall comes from an unresolved V gene, and the cause of the rest is unknown. V and J calls and clone size are given by that table; D and trimming were obtained from the DNA. The sample table holds about 440,000 clones, of which roughly 91% were seen once. Approximately 4.5% of the sample is taken by the ten largest.

This clone was recorded once. Its antigen specificity is not known. No much larger clonotype is one base removed from it; base qualities were not supplied. The source of this sequence is a person between 18 and 65 years old who received the Ad26.COV2.S COVID-19 vaccine or a placebo. The sequenced sample was peripheral blood, obtained in a trial of Ad26.COV2.S vaccine versus placebo.

The CDR3 reads CAITGLTDNEQFF. The DNA sequence is as follows: TGTGCCATCACGGGACTAACAGACAATGAGCAGTTCTTC. The V and J genes are TRBV10-3 and TRBJ2-1, with 7 middle bases fitting TRBD2. CDR1 and CDR2 (ENHRY, SYGVKD) derive from the germline V gene. Here V drops 7 bases and J drops 5 bases, and the junction holds 5 bases not matched to any gene. Inclusive of the bounding cysteine and phenylalanine, the CDR3 is 13 residues long. The retained sequence is limited to the CDR3, 39 bases, with the frame set at the first base.